Only a few counts were recorded for the clone carrying this TCR beta chain. What it binds is not known. The CDR3 is 22 residues long. Per the germline V gene, CDR1 is SNHLY and CDR2 is FYNNEI. J lost 0 bases, V lost 6 bases, and 23 bases had no gene match. TCRdb used MiXCR to reprocess the reads, holding one entry per CDR3 protein. The sample shows around 800,000 distinct CDR3 sequences, about 31% of them seen only once. This specimen belongs to a study of T cell repertoires in cytomegalovirus infection. Overall study context: Recently identified HLA-C-restricted CMV epitopes and well-studied HLA-B-restricted CMV epitopes were used by the study. From public TCR beta signatures came an indication of both CMV infection and matching HLA type. Broader study findings: Across the ex vivo response, the dominant clonotypes were HLA-C-restricted CMV-specific TCR beta clonotypes. Adding up the frequency of public TCR beta families identified people who carried CMV plus the relevant HLA.

The sequencing used cultured CD8+ T cells from PBMCs, collected from culture after CMV antigen stimulation. This receptor was identified in a human donor in good health (CMV status not recorded). Some clones in this sample may be carry-over from other donors' samples. This chain links TRBV2 with TRBJ2-3; TRBD2 matches at 11 bases. The CDR3 nucleotides are TGTGCCAGCAGCGAACCCTCCCAGTTCGGGCTAGCGGGGGGACTTAGCACAGATACGCAGTATTTT. Protein sequence: CASSEPSQFGLAGGLSTDTQYF.